One sample yielded the 26 T cell receptor beta chains listed below, sequenced in a study of T cell clones after liver transplantation. This table comes from immunoSEQ multiplex PCR, and its TCRdb copy is limited to in-frame clones, with some not included. Of 49,000 or so clones in the sample, 55% to 75% were seen once. The sequenced sample was CD4+ T cells from blood, obtained around 52 months after liver transplant. The receptors derive from a human patient who received a liver transplant. Some of these T cells may belong to the graft donor.

The rearrangement uses TRBV7-2 and TRBJ2-1; 11 bases fit TRBD2. The V gene end was trimmed by 2 bases and the J gene end by 12 bases; junction bases not matched to a gene: 9. From germline, CDR1 is SGHTA and CDR2 FQGNSA. The CDR3 is 15 residues long. CDR3 nucleotide sequence: TGTGCCAGCAGCTTAACCGGGACTAGCGGTGCATGGCAGTTCTTC. As protein: CASSLTGTSGAWQFF. Based on the CDR3 plus reference TRBV7-2 and TRBJ2-1, the full variable domain is GAGVSQSPSNKVTEKGKDVELRCDPISGHTALYWYRQSLGQGLEFLIYFQGNSAPDKSGLPSDRFSAERTGGSVSTLTIQRTQQEDSAVYLCASSLTGTSGAWQFFGPGTRLTVL.

The chain links TRBV19 to TRBJ2-3, with 12 bases aligning to TRBD2. CDR1 is LNHDA, CDR2 SQIVND, per germline (reference sequence). J lost 7 bases, V lost 10 bases, and 9 bases had no gene match. The CDR3 is 14 residues long. CDR3 residues: CATQGGLAGYTQYF. The CDR3 DNA sequence: TGTGCCACCCAGGGCGGACTAGCGGGGTATACGCAGTATTTT.

This chain uses TRBV2 with TRBJ2-7; 7 positions match TRBD1. The CDR3 extends over 16 amino acids. From germline, CDR1 is SNHLY and CDR2 FYNNEI. The V and J ends lost 3 bases and 0 bases, in that order; junction bases with no gene match: 8. CDR3 coding DNA: TGTGCCAGCAGTGACCAAGACAGGGAAAACTCCTACGAGCAGTACTTC. This sequence encodes CASSDQDRENSYEQYF.

The chain is built from TRBV7-9 and TRBJ2-2; D is possibly TRBD2 (6 bases). The CDR3 has 13 residues. V was trimmed by 3 bases and J by 8 bases, leaving 10 bases between them. Germline CDR1 and CDR2: SEHNR and FQNEAQ (reference sequence). CDR3: CASSFGGSGELFF. CDR3 in DNA: TGTGCCAGCAGCTTCGGGGGTTCGGGGGAGCTGTTTTTT.

In this sample, this clone turned up a few times. The CDR3 DNA reads as TGTGCCTGGAGAAGGCGAGATACGCAGTATTTT. Translation gives CAWRRRDTQYF. V gene TRBV30 combines with J gene TRBJ2-3; D gene uncertain. The CDR3 covers 11 residues. Trimming took off 3 bases at V and 5 bases at J, with 6 bases between the two ends. Germline values: CDR1 GTSNPN, CDR2 SVGIG (reference sequence).

The genes are TRBV7-8 and TRBJ2-2, with a tentative D call TRBD1 (6 bases). The CDR3 totals 15 residues. The germline gives CDR1 SGHVS, CDR2 FQNEAQ. Trimming pared 6 bases from V and 0 bases from J, leaving 11 bases between. CDR3 sequence: CASRGAAANTGELFF. The CDR3 coding sequence is TGTGCCAGCAGGGGGGCAGCCGCGAACACCGGGGAGCTGTTTTTT.

The chain's CDR3 is CASSFDLNYEQYF. As DNA, the CDR3 is TGTGCCAGCAGCTTCGACCTCAACTACGAGCAGTACTTC. The chain recombines TRBV7-2 with TRBJ2-7; unclear D gene. Germline values: CDR1 SGHTA, CDR2 FQGNSA. V was trimmed by 3 bases and J by 3 bases, leaving 9 bases between them. The CDR3 has 13 residues.

V is TRBV28 and J is TRBJ2-1, with 8 bases fitting TRBD1. The length of the CDR3 is 17 residues. In germline, CDR1 is MDHEN, CDR2 SYDVKM. V shed 2 bases and J 4 bases; nucleotides not matched to a gene: 10. CDR3 residues: CASSLGQGATRYNEQFF. The CDR3 nucleotides read TGTGCCAGCAGTTTAGGGCAGGGGGCGACGCGTTACAATGAGCAGTTCTTC. The full variable domain, completed using reference TRBV28 and TRBJ2-1, is DVKVTQSSRYLVKRTGEKVFLECVQDMDHENMFWYRQDPGLGLRLIYFSYDVKMKEKGDIPEGYSVSREKKERFSLILESASTNQTSMYLCASSLGQGATRYNEQFFGPGTRLTVL.

This clone was detected a few times. This rearrangement joins TRBV28 to TRBJ1-5, with 7 bases identical to TRBD1. Germline V CDR1 and CDR2: MDHEN, SYDVKM. The junction had 7 bases not matched to a gene; V was cut back by 4 bases and J by 4 bases. This CDR3 spans 15 amino acids. The CDR3 reads CASSSRTGPNQPQHF. CDR3 sequence (DNA): TGTGCCAGCAGTTCAAGGACAGGACCAAATCAGCCCCAGCATTTT.

The J gene is TRBJ1-3, the V gene TRBV28; the D is unclear. Germline V lookup: CDR1 MDHEN, CDR2 SYDVKM. CDR3 length: 17 residues. The V gene lost 4 bases and the J gene lost 0 bases, with 16 bases spanning the gap. CDR3 in DNA: TGTGCCAGCAGTTCAATAACAGTGCGACTCTCTGGAAACACCATATATTTT. It yields the protein CASSSITVRLSGNTIYF.

The chain is built from TRBV7-9 and TRBJ1-4, with a weak D call TRBD1 (5 bases). The CDR3 covers 13 residues. Germline V gives CDR1 SEHNR, CDR2 FQNEAQ (reference sequence). Trimming pared 7 bases from V and 7 bases from J, leaving 13 bases between. CDR3 loop: CASTLGGSEKLFF. The CDR3 DNA reads TGTGCCAGCACCCTCGGGGGGAGTGAAAAACTGTTTTTT.

V is TRBV6-1 and J is TRBJ1-5, with D maybe TRBD1 (6 bases). The V gene's germline CDR1 is MNHNS and CDR2 SASEGT. V gave up 7 bases and J gave up 4 bases, with 17 bases separating them. This CDR3 has 15 residues. The chain's CDR3 is CASILSQGQNQPQHF. CDR3 coding DNA: TGTGCCAGCATCCTTTCACAGGGCCAGAATCAGCCCCAGCATTTT.

The rearrangement joins TRBV2 to TRBJ2-7; D tentatively reads TRBD1 or TRBD2 (5 bases each). Trimming stripped 4 bases from V and 4 bases from J, with 23 bases between. The germline V gene has CDR1 SNHLY and CDR2 FYNNEI. This CDR3 is built from 17 residues. CDR3 protein: CASSGPSRIRVIYEQYF. CDR3 DNA sequence: TGTGCCAGCAGTGGCCCTAGCCGGATCAGGGTAATATACGAGCAGTACTTC. Variable domain in full (rest from reference TRBV2 and TRBJ2-7): EPEVTQTPSHQVTQMGQEVILRCVPISNHLYFYWYRQILGQKVEFLVSFYNNEISEKSEIFDDQFSVERPDGSNFTLKIRSTKLEDSAMYFCASSGPSRIRVIYEQYFGPGTRLTVT.

The CDR3 protein is CASSYTDGTEAFF. The CDR3 bases are TGTGCCAGCAGTTACACCGACGGCACTGAAGCTTTCTTT. The V gene is TRBV6-5, the J gene TRBJ1-1; the D is unclear. This CDR3 is built from 13 residues. The V gene lost 2 bases and the J gene lost 4 bases, with 8 bases spanning the gap. The germline V gene has CDR1 MNHEY and CDR2 SVGAGI.

V and J are TRBV5-1 and TRBJ2-2, with 10 bases identical to TRBD2. The CDR3 spans 15 residues. CDR1 SGHRS and CDR2 YFSETQ come from the germline V gene. The ends lost 4 bases at V and 4 bases at J; junction bases unmatched: 4. The CDR3 nucleotides are TGCGCCAGCAGCCAGCGGGGGGGCCTCACCGGGGAGCTGTTTTTT. As protein: CASSQRGGLTGELFF.

This clone was recorded at least ten times. The chain carries TRBV19 and TRBJ2-6; 9 bases map to TRBD1. V lost 5 bases and J lost 2; bases outside the gene matches: 4. This CDR3 region has 16 residues. Germline V gives CDR1 LNHDA, CDR2 SQIVND (reference sequence). The chain's CDR3 is CASSLTGGAGANVLTF. Here the CDR3 DNA reads TGTGCCAGTAGTTTAACAGGGGGCGCTGGGGCCAACGTCCTGACTTTC.

This chain joins TRBV27 and TRBJ1-5; D is unresolved. Germline-derived CDR1 and CDR2 are MNHEY and SMNVEV (reference sequence). Trimming left V 8 bases short and J 1 base short, with 12 bases between. There are 14 residues in the CDR3. CDR3 in DNA: TGTGCCAGCGGTGGGCGGAGAAGCAATCAGCCCCAGCATTTT. This sequence encodes CASGGRRSNQPQHF.

The chain links TRBV6-1 to TRBJ2-5; possibly TRBD1 for D (5 bases). Germline CDR1 MNHNS, CDR2 SASEGT. The CDR3 is made up of 13 amino acids. V dropped 6 bases and J dropped 2 bases, with 10 bases sitting between them. The CDR3 region has the DNA TGTGCCAGCAGATGGGGCCAGCAAGAGACCCAGTACTTC. This encodes CASRWGQQETQYF.

V and J are TRBV19 and TRBJ1-1, with a tentative D call TRBD1 (6 bases). This CDR3 region has 13 residues. Germline V lookup: CDR1 LNHDA, CDR2 SQIVND (reference sequence). The germline V and J ends were trimmed by 2 bases and 5 bases, with 9 bases remaining between them. CDR3 protein: CASSITGLTEAFF. The CDR3 nucleotides read TGTGCCAGTAGTATAACAGGGTTGACTGAAGCTTTCTTT. Together with reference TRBV19 and TRBJ1-1, the CDR3 gives the full variable domain: DGGITQSPKYLFRKEGQNVTLSCEQNLNHDAMYWYRQDPGQGLRLIYYSQIVNDFQKGDIAEGYSVSREKKESFPLTVTSAQKNPTAFYLCASSITGLTEAFFGQGTRLTVV.

The V gene is TRBV19, the J gene TRBJ2-7; unclear D gene. Germline values: CDR1 LNHDA, CDR2 SQIVND (reference sequence). Trimming pared 4 bases from V and 3 bases from J, leaving 7 bases between. CDR3 length equals 12 residues. CDR3 nucleotides: TGTGCCAGTAGTACGAGTGGCTACGAGCAGTACTTC. This encodes CASSTSGYEQYF.

V usage is TRBV6-6 and J usage is TRBJ1-5; D is possibly TRBD1 (5 bases). Trimming removed 5 bases from V and 0 bases from J, with 11 bases in between. The CDR3 runs to 15 residues. Germline V CDR1 and CDR2: MNHNY, SVGAGI (reference sequence). CDR3 in DNA: TGTGCCAGCAGTGGGGCCTATACTAGCAATCAGCCCCAGCATTTT. It specifies CASSGAYTSNQPQHF.

This sequence joins TRBV5-1 and TRBJ2-1, with 7 bases fitting TRBD2. Germline V CDR1 and CDR2: SGHRS, YFSETQ. V lost 6 bases and J lost 7; bases outside the gene matches: 10. This CDR3 spans 14 amino acids. This CDR3 is CASKDHPGGNEQFF. In nucleotides, the CDR3 is TGCGCCAGCAAGGACCATCCCGGGGGGAATGAGCAGTTCTTC.

The chain is built from TRBV2 and TRBJ2-7; maybe TRBD1 (6 bases). With 8 bases removed from V and 0 bases from J, the gap between germline ends came to 8 bases. CDR3 length: 12 residues. From germline, CDR1 is SNHLY and CDR2 FYNNEI. The CDR3: CASGRGSYEQYF. CDR3 DNA: TGTGCCAGCGGCAGGGGCTCCTACGAGCAGTACTTC.

In its sample, this clone was seen a few times. This sequence joins TRBV4-2 and TRBJ2-7; D remains ambiguous. CDR1 LGHNA and CDR2 YNFKEQ come from the germline V gene. The CDR3 has 15 amino acids. The ends were cut back, 0 bases at V and 0 bases at J, with 9 bases in the middle. The CDR3 DNA follows: TGTGCCAGCAGCCAAGACGGTCAGCTCTCCTACGAGCAGTACTTC. Translated, it gives CASSQDGQLSYEQYF.

The CDR3, as DNA: TGTGCCAGCAGCCCGACCGATACGTTACGTACGCAGTATTTT. Translating gives CASSPTDTLRTQYF. The V call is TRBV11-1, the J call TRBJ2-3; D not resolved. V lost 5 bases to trimming and J lost 8 bases, with 17 bases between them. This CDR3 region has 14 residues. The germline V gene has CDR1 SGHAT and CDR2 FQDESV (reference sequence).

The chain carries TRBV7-2 and TRBJ1-4, with D perhaps matching TRBD1 (6 bases). V lost 5 bases and J lost 3, with 19 bases in between. The length of the CDR3 is 17 residues. Germline CDR1 SGHTA, CDR2 FQGNSA. Here the CDR3 reads CASSLNQIRGSNEKLFF. In nucleotides, the CDR3 is TGTGCCAGCAGCCTCAACCAAATCAGGGGTTCTAATGAAAAACTGTTTTTT.